One sample yielded the 6 T cell receptor beta chains listed below, sequenced in a study of T-cell memory formation after mild COVID-19. TCRdb re-derived calls from the 5' RACE reads in MiXCR, one entry per CDR3 protein. Of approximately 150,000 distinct CDR3 sequences detected, 15% to 20% appear once; the ten largest clones hold around 2%. The sequenced sample was PBMCs or a T cell subset sorted from them (not recorded which). The receptors come from an adult woman who had mild COVID-19 (a few samples of this study predate the infection). Cell type and time point are not known.

The V call is TRBV6-5, the J call TRBJ1-4, with D uncertain. This CDR3 spans 14 amino acids. The germline CDR1 and CDR2 sequences are MNHEY and SVGAGI. Trimming shortened V by 5 bases and J by 4 bases, and 11 bases separated the two germline ends. The CDR3 DNA sequence: TGTGCCAGCAGTCCTGGACGGATTAATGAAAAACTGTTTTTT. Translating it yields CASSPGRINEKLFF.

V usage is TRBV5-4 and J usage is TRBJ1-4, with D uncertain. V was cut by 2 bases and J by 5 bases, with 4 bases left in between. Germline CDR1 reads SGHNT; CDR2 reads YYREEE (reference sequence). The CDR3 length is 12 residues. CDR3 in DNA: TGTGCCAGCAGCTTTCCCAATGAAAAACTGTTTTTT. This sequence encodes CASSFPNEKLFF.

The chain combines TRBV7-2 with TRBJ2-7; 10 bases are shared with TRBD1. V dropped 4 bases and J dropped 3; count of bases not matched to a gene: 3. Germline lookup yields CDR1 SGHTA and CDR2 FQGNSA. There are 14 residues in the CDR3. The CDR3 nucleotides read TGTGCCAGCAGCTCCCGGGACAGGGGCTACGAGCAGTACTTC. This translates into CASSSRDRGYEQYF.

The V call is TRBV25-1, the J call TRBJ2-2, with TRBD2 matching over 10 bases. CDR3 length: 16 residues. Germline V gene sequence: CDR1 MGHDK, CDR2 SYGVNS. V was pared by 2 bases and J by 2 bases, with 2 bases of the junction left unmatched. The CDR3: CASSELAGVNTGELFF. The CDR3 coding sequence is TGTGCCAGCAGTGAACTAGCGGGAGTAAACACCGGGGAGCTGTTTTTT.

This clonotype was picked up a small number of times. The chain combines TRBV30 with TRBJ2-2; 9 bases are a match to TRBD2. The V and J ends lost 7 bases and 5 bases, in that order; junction bases with no gene match: 14. CDR3 length: 16 residues. In germline, CDR1 is GTSNPN, CDR2 SVGIG (reference sequence). The CDR3, as DNA: TGTGCCTCTGGGGTAGCGGGAGCCCCGAGGACCGGGGAGCTGTTTTTT. The encoded protein is CASGVAGAPRTGELFF. Full variable domain (missing parts from reference TRBV30 and TRBJ2-2): SQTIHQWPATLVQPVGSPLSLECTVEGTSNPNLYWYRQAAGRGLQLLFYSVGIGQISSEVPQNLSASRPQDRQFILSSKKLLLSDSGFYLCASGVAGAPRTGELFFGEGSRLTVL.

This clonotype came up a few times. V is TRBV5-1 and J is TRBJ2-7; D possibly corresponds to TRBD1 (5 bases). Germline CDR1 and CDR2: SGHRS and YFSETQ. The CDR3 is 14 amino acids. V lost 4 bases, J lost 2 bases, and 13 bases lay in between. The CDR3 bases are TGCGCCAGCAGCAAGGACACCTCTCCCTACGAGCAGTACTTC. This translates into CASSKDTSPYEQYF.